Below are 18 T cell receptor beta chains sequenced from a single sample in a study of blood T cell repertoires in COVID-19. The repertoire was sequenced with immunoSEQ multiplex PCR; TCRdb's copy has only in-frame clones and lacks some. The table includes 95,000 to 110,000 clones, 75% to 95% detected once. Material for sequencing was peripheral blood. The receptors come from a woman in her 30s with acute or convalescent COVID-19.

The J gene is TRBJ1-4, the V gene TRBV19; D is perhaps TRBD1 (5 bases). The V end was cut by 4 bases, the J end by 3 bases, with 9 bases between. The CDR3 runs to 14 residues. Germline V CDR1 and CDR2: LNHDA, SQIVND (reference sequence). The CDR3 DNA is TGTGCCAGTAGTAAAGACAGATCTAATGAAAAACTGTTTTTT. It encodes CASSKDRSNEKLFF.

V gene TRBV6-1 combines with J gene TRBJ1-2; D not certain. Trimming removed 3 bases from V and 4 bases from J, with 9 bases in between. From germline, CDR1 is MNHNS and CDR2 SASEGT. The CDR3 has 13 amino acids. The CDR3 nucleotides are TGTGCCAGCAGTGATTTGGGCGTCTATGGCTACACCTTC. Translation: CASSDLGVYGYTF.

The chain is built from TRBV7-8 and TRBJ1-5; TRBD1 agrees at 7 bases. Trimming cost V 5 bases and J 4 bases; bases outside gene matches: 5. Looked up from germline, CDR1 is SGHVS and CDR2 is FQNEAQ. The CDR3 extends over 14 amino acids. The CDR3 coding sequence is TGTGCCAGCAGCGCTAGGGGGCTTAATCAGCCCCAGCATTTT. It specifies CASSARGLNQPQHF.

The chain employs TRBV7-2 and TRBJ2-7; no reliable D call. V was clipped by 1 base and J by 0 bases, with 16 bases between them. This CDR3 has 17 amino acids. CDR1 and CDR2 from the germline V gene are SGHTA and FQGNSA. Here the CDR3 DNA reads TGTGCCAGCAGCTTAGGAAGGTCCATTACGGGCTCCTACGAGCAGTACTTC. Amino acids: CASSLGRSITGSYEQYF. Full variable domain (missing parts from reference TRBV7-2 and TRBJ2-7): GAGVSQSPSNKVTEKGKDVELRCDPISGHTALYWYRQSLGQGLEFLIYFQGNSAPDKSGLPSDRFSAERTGGSVSTLTIQRTQQEDSAVYLCASSLGRSITGSYEQYFGPGTRLTVT.

This clone has a single count. The chain has TRBV11-3 and TRBJ2-7; 11 positions match TRBD2. The CDR3 runs to 18 residues. V dropped 1 base and J dropped 10; count of bases not matched to a gene: 18. Germline V gives CDR1 SGHNT, CDR2 YENEEA. The CDR3 DNA follows: TGTGCCAGCAGCTTAGCCCGAGAGAAAATAGCGGGAGGGCCAACTCAGTACTTC. Its translation: CASSLAREKIAGGPTQYF.

The chain carries TRBV3-1 (or the pseudogene TRBV3-2) and TRBJ2-5, with TRBD1 matching over 8 bases. The germline V gene encodes CDR1 LGHDT and CDR2 YNNKEL (reference sequence). The CDR3 is 14 amino acids. J lost 5 bases, V lost 4 bases, and 6 bases had no gene match. DNA for the CDR3: TGTGCCAGCAGCCCCACAGGGGGTCGGGAGACCCAGTACTTC. This gives the protein CASSPTGGRETQYF.

The chain combines TRBV5-6 with TRBJ2-7, with D tentatively TRBD1 (5 bases). Per germline, CDR1 SGHDT and CDR2 YYEEEE. This CDR3 is 14 amino acids long. The ends were cut back, 4 bases at V and 0 bases at J, with 11 bases in the middle. CDR3 loop: CASSLGPHSYEQYF. DNA for the CDR3: TGTGCCAGCAGCCTGGGGCCGCACTCCTACGAGCAGTACTTC.

The J gene is TRBJ2-7, the V gene TRBV27; 10 bases line up with TRBD2. J lost 4 bases, V lost 0 bases, and 12 bases had no gene match. This CDR3 has 18 residues. Germline-derived CDR1 and CDR2 are MNHEY and SMNVEV (reference sequence). The CDR3 loop is CASSLSDTSGGASYEQYF. CDR3 nucleotides: TGTGCCAGCAGTTTATCGGACACCAGCGGGGGGGCCTCTTACGAGCAGTACTTC.

The chain joins TRBV18 to TRBJ1-5; maybe TRBD1 (6 bases). Germline V gives CDR1 KGHSH, CDR2 LQKENI. V was trimmed by 3 bases and J by 0 bases, leaving 18 bases between them. The CDR3 runs 18 residues. CDR3 coding DNA: TGTGCCAGCTCACCTTCGGTCACAGGGCCTAATAGCAATCAGCCCCAGCATTTT. The encoded protein is CASSPSVTGPNSNQPQHF.

The chain is built from TRBV18 and TRBJ1-2; D unresolved. The CDR3 runs to 12 residues. Germline CDR1 and CDR2: KGHSH and LQKENI. Trimming pared 5 bases from V and 0 bases from J, leaving 4 bases between. The CDR3, as DNA: TGTGCCAGCTCATCTTCTAACTATGGCTACACCTTC. Residues: CASSSSNYGYTF.

V and J are TRBV27 and TRBJ2-7; TRBD1 matches 8 bases. This CDR3 spans 14 amino acids. The germline CDR1 and CDR2 sequences are MNHEY and SMNVEV (reference sequence). With V trimmed by 7 bases and J by 3 bases, 8 bases remained unmatched. Here the CDR3 DNA reads TGTGCCAGCAAACCGGGACAGGAGCTCTACGAGCAGTACTTC. This sequence encodes CASKPGQELYEQYF.

V and J are TRBV7-8 and TRBJ1-6; maybe TRBD1 (6 bases). The germline gives CDR1 SGHVS, CDR2 FQNEAQ. Trimming stripped 4 bases from V and 7 bases from J, with 8 bases between. The CDR3 totals 13 residues. The CDR3 sequence is CASSSQGNSPLHF. The CDR3 DNA reads TGTGCCAGCAGCTCCCAGGGGAATTCACCCCTCCACTTT.

This rearrangement joins TRBV18 to TRBJ2-6; D remains unclear. V lost 5 bases and J 2 bases, leaving 7 bases between the germline ends. Germline V gene data show CDR1 as KGHSH and CDR2 as LQKENI. The CDR3 spans 14 residues. The DNA of the CDR3 is TGTGCCAGCTCATGGGCAGCTGGGGCCAACGTCCTGACTTTC. It specifies CASSWAAGANVLTF. The full variable domain, rest sourced from reference TRBV18 and TRBJ2-6, is NAGVMQNPRHLVRRRGQEARLRCSPMKGHSHVYWYRQLPEEGLKFMVYLQKENIIDESGMPKERFSAEFPKEGPSILRIQQVVRGDSAAYFCASSWAAGANVLTFGAGSRLTVL.

This clone has just one count. The chain couples TRBV7-9 to TRBJ1-1, with TRBD1 as a possible D gene (5 bases). Germline loops: CDR1 SEHNR, CDR2 FQNEAQ (reference sequence). The CDR3 runs to 15 residues. Trimming took off 0 bases at V and 0 bases at J, with 8 bases between the two ends. In DNA, the CDR3 is TGTGCCAGCAGCTTAGCCAGGGTGATGAACACTGAAGCTTTCTTT. This translates into CASSLARVMNTEAFF.

This clone was detected once. The chain employs TRBV27 and TRBJ2-1; a weak D match, TRBD2 (5 bases). The CDR3 sequence is 13 residues long. V shed 2 bases and J shed 9 bases, with 11 bases lying between them. The germline V gene has CDR1 MNHEY and CDR2 SMNVEV (reference sequence). This CDR3 is CASSLLRAGEQFF. The CDR3 coding sequence is TGTGCCAGCAGTTTACTTAGGGCGGGTGAGCAGTTCTTC.

V and J are TRBV7-3 and TRBJ2-2, with TRBD1 matching over 11 bases. Germline lookup yields CDR1 SGHTA and CDR2 FQGTGA. This CDR3 has 16 residues. V dropped 0 bases and J dropped 5; count of bases not matched to a gene: 2. The DNA for the CDR3 is TGTGCCAGCAGCTTAACCAGGGACAGGGGGACCGGGGAGCTGTTTTTT. Encoded protein: CASSLTRDRGTGELFF.

This clone is a singleton in its sample. The rearrangement joins TRBV5-5 to TRBJ1-2; D uncertain. Germline-derived CDR1 and CDR2 are SGHKS and YYEKEE (reference sequence). The CDR3 spans 14 residues. V lost 0 bases to trimming and J lost 6 bases, with 12 bases between them. CDR3 DNA sequence: TGTGCCAGCAGCTTGGAGAGACAAGTTGATGGCTACACCTTC. This translates into CASSLERQVDGYTF.

V is TRBV20-1 and J is TRBJ2-5; possible D gene TRBD1, 5 bases. The CDR3 totals 11 residues. The V and J ends lost 2 bases and 4 bases respectively, with 5 bases between them. The germline gives CDR1 DFQATT, CDR2 SNEGSKA (reference sequence). CDR3 sequence (DNA): TGCAGTGCTAGACAGGGAGAGACCCAGTACTTC. Translating it yields CSARQGETQYF.